This TCR beta chain was observed in a study of cytomegalovirus exposure and HLA in healthy donors. Study-level results: Under in vitro conditions, a few CMV-associated chains were confirmed as specific for CMV antigens. Previously analyzed data showed that most TCR beta V segments were productive at a frequency of about 87% or about 30%. In a later analysis, productive TCRs from donors in an Asian-associated ancestry cluster reportedly carried fewer N-insertions than the cohort mean.

Amplification used 60 Vbeta primers and 13 Jbeta primers. Sequenced by immunoSEQ multiplex PCR; TCRdb stores in-frame clones only, minus some. The repertoire holds roughly 110,000 clones, with around 85% as singletons. CDR1 and CDR2 from the germline V gene are SGDLS and YYNGEE. V lost 4 bases to trimming and J lost 3 bases; unmatched junction nucleotides: 8. The CDR3 runs 16 residues. In the case of this clone: Its antigen remains unknown.

The clonotype was recovered from a man aged 25 to 40 in good health and CMV-seronegative. This chain joins TRBV9 and TRBJ1-2, with TRBD1 matching over 11 bases. Input material: PBMCs. The CDR3 protein is CASSLGTGGRDYGYTF. The CDR3 nucleotides are TGTGCCAGCAGCCTCGGGACAGGGGGTAGGGACTATGGCTACACCTTC. Full variable domain (remainder filled in from reference TRBV9 and TRBJ1-2): DSGVTQTPKHLITATGQRVTLRCSPRSGDLSVYWYQQSLDQGLQFLIQYYNGEERAKGNILERFSAQQFPDLHSELNLSSLELGDSALYFCASSLGTGGRDYGYTFGSGTRLTVV.